Presented here are 25 T cell receptor beta chains from one specimen sequenced in a study of blood T cell repertoires in COVID-19. Sequencing used immunoSEQ multiplex PCR; TCRdb keeps in-frame clones, though not all of them. This table holds approximately 62,000 clones, approximately 80% found once. Sequenced material: peripheral blood. Every receptor here comes from a woman aged 50 to 65 with active or convalescent COVID-19.

This rearrangement joins TRBV9 to TRBJ2-3; D might be TRBD2 (6 bases). V dropped 0 bases and J dropped 5 bases, with 16 bases sitting between them. The CDR3 contains 16 residues. Germline CDR1 is SGDLS and CDR2 is YYNGEE. The CDR3 nucleotides read TGTGCCAGCAGCGTAGGCGTAGCGGTCGATGGAGATACGCAGTATTTT. Residues: CASSVGVAVDGDTQYF.

CDR3 coding DNA: TGCGCCAGCAGCTTGGCCGGGTCTTCCTACGAGCAGTACTTC. Residues: CASSLAGSSYEQYF. The chain uses TRBV5-1 and TRBJ2-7; D unclear. Looked up from germline, CDR1 is SGHRS and CDR2 is YFSETQ. The germline V and J ends were trimmed by 0 bases and 1 base, with 8 bases remaining between them. There are 14 residues in the CDR3.

The gene calls are TRBV21-1 and TRBJ1-5; TRBD1, the table's D call, was not compared with the DNA. TRBV21-1 has pseudogene status. The CDR3 consists of 21 residues. The DNA for the CDR3 is TGTGCCAGCAGCAAAGTGGTTGATTGGAGGGACAGGGATAAGGAGAATCAGCCCCAGCATTTT. Protein product: CASSKVVDWRDRDKENQPQHF.

This rearrangement joins TRBV7-9 to TRBJ2-5; D may be TRBD2 (5 bases). The germline V gene has CDR1 SEHNR and CDR2 FQNEAQ (reference sequence). The V end was cut by 5 bases, the J end by 5 bases, with 18 bases between. CDR3 size: 15 residues. CDR3 loop: CASSALLGRTETQYF. DNA for the CDR3: TGTGCCAGCAGCGCCTTGTTGGGAAGGACTGAGACCCAGTACTTC.

This CDR3 reads CAWKYRGQNTEAFF. The CDR3 DNA follows: TGTGCCTGGAAATACAGGGGACAGAACACTGAAGCTTTCTTT. This rearrangement joins TRBV30 to TRBJ1-1; 7 bases agree with TRBD1. Germline V gene lookup returns CDR1 GTSNPN and CDR2 SVGIG (reference sequence). This CDR3 spans 14 amino acids. V lost 4 bases, J lost 1 base, and 6 bases stayed unmatched.

The chain employs TRBV9 and TRBJ1-5; possibly TRBD1 for D (5 bases). The CDR3 length is 14 residues. Germline V lookup: CDR1 SGDLS, CDR2 YYNGEE. V lost 4 bases and J lost 6, with 14 bases in between. The chain's CDR3 is CASSPRQGGQPQHF. CDR3 coding DNA: TGTGCCAGCAGCCCTCGGCAGGGCGGTCAGCCCCAGCATTTT.

V is TRBV19 and J is TRBJ2-5; D might be TRBD2 (5 bases). The CDR3 extends over 16 amino acids. CDR1 and CDR2 (germline): LNHDA, SQIVND (reference sequence). The ends were cut back, 6 bases at V and 2 bases at J, with 19 bases in the middle. The chain's CDR3 is CASSPLNRGRQETQYF. As DNA, the CDR3 is TGTGCCAGTAGCCCCCTTAATCGGGGAAGGCAAGAGACCCAGTACTTC.

The V call is TRBV10-3, the J call TRBJ2-2; no clear D gene. The CDR3 extends over 14 amino acids. Germline assignment: CDR1 ENHRY and CDR2 SYGVKD. The V end was cut by 4 bases, the J end by 2 bases, with 8 bases between. The chain's CDR3 is CAISGLPNTGELFF. The CDR3 coding sequence is TGTGCCATCAGTGGACTCCCCAACACCGGGGAGCTGTTTTTT.

The genes are TRBV10-3 and TRBJ1-4; no definite D call. Germline assignment: CDR1 ENHRY and CDR2 SYGVKD. The CDR3 length is 15 residues. Trimming pared 2 bases from V and 0 bases from J, leaving 7 bases between. The CDR3: CAISESGATNEKLFF. CDR3 bases: TGTGCCATCAGTGAGAGCGGGGCAACTAATGAAAAACTGTTTTTT.

The chain combines TRBV2 with TRBJ1-1, with a weak D call TRBD1 (5 bases). The CDR3 runs to 12 residues. Germline CDR1 SNHLY, CDR2 FYNNEI. The V end was cut by 4 bases, the J end by 5 bases, with 8 bases between. The CDR3 is CASSGPGTEAFF. The CDR3 nucleotides read TGTGCCAGCAGTGGGCCAGGGACTGAAGCTTTCTTT.

The CDR3 DNA follows: TGTGCCAGCAGCTCCCGGGGATCGGTGGACATTCAGTACTTC. Translation: CASSSRGSVDIQYF. This sequence joins TRBV5-6 and TRBJ2-4; D is perhaps TRBD2 (5 bases). This CDR3 comprises 14 residues. Deletions cut 3 bases from V and 8 bases from J, with 15 bases between. The germline V gene encodes CDR1 SGHDT and CDR2 YYEEEE.

V is TRBV6-6 and J is TRBJ1-6; D is ambiguous. CDR1 and CDR2 (germline): MNHNY, SVGAGI (reference sequence). V was shortened by 9 bases and J by 8 bases, with 14 bases between the two germline ends. This CDR3 contains 13 residues. CDR3 nucleotide sequence: TGTGCCAGGAAATCGATTCCAGATTCACCCCTCCACTTT. Protein: CARKSIPDSPLHF.

The V gene is TRBV3-1 (or the pseudogene TRBV3-2), the J gene TRBJ2-7; 10 bases are shared with TRBD2. The V gene's germline CDR1 is LGHDT and CDR2 YNNKEL (reference sequence). Losses at the gene ends were 1 base for V and 7 bases for J; bases not matched to a gene: 4. The CDR3 is 14 residues long. In DNA, the CDR3 is TGTGCCAGCAGCCAAGCTAGCGGGAGAGGGGAGCAGTACTTC. This translates into CASSQASGRGEQYF.

In this sample, this clone turned up once. This rearrangement joins TRBV10-3 to TRBJ2-1; D might be TRBD1 (8 bases). Trimming left V 10 bases short and J 8 bases short, with 18 bases between. The CDR3 spans 13 residues. Per the germline V gene, CDR1 is ENHRY and CDR2 is SYGVKD. CDR3 sequence: CATFTGGRDEQFF. The CDR3, as DNA: TGTGCCACCTTCACAGGGGGGAGGGATGAGCAGTTCTTC.

This clone occurred a few times. This chain uses TRBV7-2 with TRBJ2-7; TRBD2 matches at 7 bases. The germline V gene encodes CDR1 SGHTA and CDR2 FQGNSA. The CDR3 runs to 16 residues. V shed 1 base, J shed 1 base, and the junction held 7 bases outside the gene matches. CDR3 loop: CASSLVAGEPSYEQYF. CDR3 sequence (DNA): TGTGCCAGCAGCTTAGTGGCGGGAGAACCTTCCTACGAGCAGTACTTC.

The chain has TRBV7-3 and TRBJ2-3, with TRBD2 identical over 11 bases. V was pared by 5 bases and J by 6 bases, with 7 bases of the junction left unmatched. The CDR3 is made up of 15 amino acids. Germline V gene data show CDR1 as SGHTA and CDR2 as FQGTGA. The CDR3 region is CASSISGRAGDTQYF. The CDR3 coding sequence is TGTGCCAGCAGCATTAGCGGGAGGGCGGGTGATACGCAGTATTTT. Drawing the rest from reference TRBV7-3 and TRBJ2-3, the complete variable domain is GAGVSQTPSNKVTEKGKYVELRCDPISGHTALYWYRQSLGQGPEFLIYFQGTGAADDSGLPNDRFFAVRPEGSVSTLKIQRTERGDSAVYLCASSISGRAGDTQYFGPGTRLTVL.

Here the CDR3 reads CASSSRGDGYTF. The CDR3 DNA follows: TGTGCCAGCAGCTCTCGGGGGGATGGCTACACCTTC. The genes are TRBV14 and TRBJ1-2; a weak D match, TRBD1 (5 bases). This CDR3 comprises 12 residues. Germline lookup yields CDR1 SGHDN and CDR2 FVKESK. V lost 5 bases to trimming and J lost 6 bases, with 10 bases between them.

J is TRBJ1-1 and V is TRBV30; a possible D gene is TRBD1 (5 bases). This CDR3 is 14 amino acids long. Per germline, CDR1 GTSNPN and CDR2 SVGIG (reference sequence). V was shortened by 2 bases and J by 0 bases, with 10 bases between the two germline ends. The chain's CDR3 is CAWSLGQMNTEAFF. CDR3 DNA: TGTGCCTGGAGTTTGGGGCAGATGAACACTGAAGCTTTCTTT.

The rearrangement uses TRBV12-5 and TRBJ1-2; TRBD1 agrees at 9 bases. Germline V lookup: CDR1 LGHNT, CDR2 FRNRAP. Germline trimming cut 0 bases from V and 8 bases from J; bases unmatched to any gene: 4. This CDR3 has 14 amino acids. The CDR3 is CASGLVQGAGGYTF. Here the CDR3 DNA reads TGTGCTAGTGGTTTGGTACAGGGGGCTGGCGGCTACACCTTC.

This rearrangement joins TRBV27 to TRBJ2-2; 8 bases are a match to TRBD1. The CDR3 length is 16 residues. The trim removed 10 bases at V and 5 bases at J, leaving 15 bases unmatched. The germline V gene encodes CDR1 MNHEY and CDR2 SMNVEV (reference sequence). CDR3 protein: CATCETRTGQTGELFF. The DNA of the CDR3 is TGTGCCACCTGTGAAACCAGGACAGGGCAAACCGGGGAGCTGTTTTTT.

This chain links TRBV14 with TRBJ1-2; 8 nucleotides align to TRBD1. The V gene end was trimmed by 9 bases and the J gene end by 4 bases; junction bases not matched to a gene: 4. The CDR3 is 12 residues long. Germline loops: CDR1 SGHDN, CDR2 FVKESK. The CDR3 is CASSTGAYGYTF. The CDR3 DNA reads as TGTGCCAGTTCGACAGGGGCCTATGGCTACACCTTC.

This chain joins TRBV24-1 and TRBJ1-1; no clear D gene. V lost 5 bases to trimming and J lost 6 bases, with 12 bases between them. The V gene's germline CDR1 is KGHDR and CDR2 SFDVKD. The CDR3 contains 13 residues. This chain's CDR3 is CATSGRKGPEAFF. The CDR3 DNA sequence: TGTGCCACCAGTGGCAGGAAAGGTCCTGAAGCTTTCTTT.

The chain links TRBV6-2 or TRBV6-3 to TRBJ1-6, with D perhaps TRBD1 (6 bases). In germline, CDR1 is MNHEY, CDR2 SVGEGT. The CDR3 extends over 14 amino acids. Trimming took off 2 bases at V and 8 bases at J, with 10 bases between the two ends. CDR3 loop: CASSYRDTYSPLHF. CDR3 DNA: TGTGCCAGCAGTTACCGGGACACCTATTCACCCCTCCACTTT.

The chain uses TRBV10-3 and TRBJ1-6; tentative D call: TRBD1 (5 bases). CDR1 and CDR2 from the germline V gene are ENHRY and SYGVKD. This CDR3 has 15 residues. The V end was cut by 0 bases, the J end by 5 bases, with 8 bases between. CDR3 sequence: CAISESEGNNSPLHF. DNA of the CDR3: TGTGCCATCAGTGAGTCGGAGGGGAATAATTCACCCCTCCACTTT.

This clone has a handful of counts. In DNA form, the CDR3 reads TGTGCCAGCAGTCCACAACTAGCGGGAGGGAGGGAGCTGTTTTTT. It specifies CASSPQLAGGRELFF. The chain combines TRBV6-6 with TRBJ2-2; TRBD2 matches 13 bases. The CDR3 is 15 residues long. V gave up 5 bases and J gave up 9 bases; unmatched junction bases: 6. CDR1 and CDR2 from the germline V gene are MNHNY and SVGAGI (reference sequence).